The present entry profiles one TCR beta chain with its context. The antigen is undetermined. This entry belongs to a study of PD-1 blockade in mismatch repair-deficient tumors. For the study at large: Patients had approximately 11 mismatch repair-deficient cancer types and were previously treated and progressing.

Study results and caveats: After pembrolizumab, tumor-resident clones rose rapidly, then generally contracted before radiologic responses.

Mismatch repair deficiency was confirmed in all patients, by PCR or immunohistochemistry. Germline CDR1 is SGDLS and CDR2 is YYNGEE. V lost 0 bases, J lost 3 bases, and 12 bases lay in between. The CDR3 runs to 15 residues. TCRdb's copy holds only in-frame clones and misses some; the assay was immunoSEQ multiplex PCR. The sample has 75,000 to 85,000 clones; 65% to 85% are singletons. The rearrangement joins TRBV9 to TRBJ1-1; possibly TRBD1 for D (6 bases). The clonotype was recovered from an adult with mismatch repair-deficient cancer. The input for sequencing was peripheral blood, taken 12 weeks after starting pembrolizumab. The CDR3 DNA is TGTGCCAGCAGCGTAGTGGGGGGCGCCGACACTGAAGCTTTCTTT. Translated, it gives CASSVVGGADTEAFF.